The rows below give T cell receptor beta chains drawn from one sample of a study of shared clonotypes between healthy human individuals. The data were produced by immunoSEQ multiplex PCR, yet TCRdb's version contains in-frame clones alone and is incomplete. The sample shows around 100,000 clones, about 72% of them seen only once. The sequencing sample was made of memory CD8+ T cells sorted from blood. The receptors originated from a woman aged 25 to 39 in good health. CDR3s include the opening cysteine and the closing phenylalanine or tryptophan. The D gene is left open where the match is weak. Clone size is not always given. Where it is, it says once, few, many or a class for expanded clones.

abundance,d_gene,j_gene,v_gene,CDR3aa,CDR3nt
few,-,TRBJ1-1,TRBV11-3,CASSCRYSLTEAFF,TGTGCCAGCAGCTGCCGTTATTCCCTTACTGAAGCTTTCTTT
-,-,TRBJ1-1,TRBV5-1,CASRPLTGFTEAFF,TGCGCCAGCAGACCCCTTACAGGGTTCACTGAAGCTTTCTTT
-,-,TRBJ1-5,TRBV7-9,CASSLTGPRQPQHF,TGTGCCAGCAGCTTGACAGGCCCTAGGCAGCCCCAGCATTTT
-,TRBD2,TRBJ2-2,TRBV27,CASSFFLREGTGELFF,TGTGCCAGCAGTTTCTTCCTGAGGGAGGGGACCGGGGAGCTGTTTTTT
many,TRBD1,TRBJ2-1,TRBV2,CASSPGTGALSSYNEQFF,TGTGCCAGCAGTCCCGGGACAGGGGCCCTGAGCTCCTACAATGAGCAGTTCTTC
-,TRBD1,TRBJ1-5,TRBV27,CASMPVGTGEINQPQHF,TGTGCCAGCATGCCAGTAGGGACAGGGGAGATCAATCAGCCCCAGCATTTT
few,-,TRBJ2-1,TRBV29-1,CSATLYNEQFF,TGCAGCGCTACACTATACAATGAGCAGTTCTTC
-,-,TRBJ2-7,TRBV4-1,CASSLWAGLHEQYF,TGCGCCAGCAGCCTTTGGGCAGGTCTTCACGAGCAGTACTTC
-,-,TRBJ2-6,TRBV19,CASSMWAGANVLTF,TGTGCCAGTAGTATGTGGGCTGGGGCCAACGTCCTGACTTTC
-,-,TRBJ2-7,TRBV4-1,CASSPLRDPDEQYF,TGCGCCAGCAGCCCACTCAGGGATCCGGACGAGCAGTACTTC
-,TRBD1,TRBJ1-4,TRBV10-3,CAIRRQGLNEKLFF,TGTGCCATCCGGAGACAGGGGCTAAATGAAAAACTGTTTTTT
few,-,TRBJ2-1,TRBV27,CASNRGNEQFF,TGTGCCAGCAACCGGGGCAATGAGCAGTTCTTC
-,-,TRBJ2-5,TRBV11-2,CASSLDLRVQTQYF,TGTGCCAGCAGCTTAGATCTGCGGGTGCAGACCCAGTACTTC
-,-,TRBJ2-3,TRBV10-1,CASSVERPYTDTQYF,TGCGCCAGCAGTGTTGAGCGGCCCTACACAGATACGCAGTATTTT
-,-,TRBJ2-3,TRBV30,CAWSETDTQYF,TGTGCCTGGAGTGAGACAGATACGCAGTATTTT
-,TRBD2,TRBJ2-1,TRBV6-5,CASSYHPAGVGNEQFF,TGTGCCAGCAGTTACCACCCGGCGGGAGTTGGAAATGAGCAGTTCTTC
many,-,TRBJ2-7,TRBV25-1,CASSGSRDEQYF,TGTGCCAGCAGTGGGTCGAGAGACGAGCAGTACTTC
-,TRBD2,TRBJ2-1,TRBV4-1,CASSQEGASGRNEQFF,TGCGCCAGCAGCCAAGAGGGTGCTAGCGGGAGGAATGAGCAGTTCTTC
-,TRBD1,TRBJ1-5,TRBV19,CASSPSHDRAGRQPQHF,TGTGCCAGTAGCCCTTCCCACGACAGGGCGGGAAGGCAGCCCCAGCATTTT
-,TRBD2,TRBJ2-7,TRBV27,CASSFIAVGLAGGRIYEQYF,TGTGCCAGCAGTTTCATTGCGGTCGGACTAGCGGGAGGGCGGATTTACGAGCAGTACTTC
few,TRBD2,TRBJ2-1,TRBV4-2,CASSQAPLAGVGNEQFF,TGTGCCAGCAGCCAAGCCCCTCTAGCGGGAGTGGGCAATGAGCAGTTCTTC
once,TRBD1,TRBJ2-3,TRBV2,CASSQYRLDRVQGTQYF,TGTGCCAGCAGTCAATACCGCCTAGACAGGGTGCAGGGTACGCAGTATTTT
-,TRBD2,TRBJ2-1,TRBV28,CASIAGNDFNEQFF,TGTGCCAGCATAGCGGGGAATGATTTCAATGAGCAGTTCTTC
-,-,TRBJ2-5,TRBV4-1,CASSQETVQETQYF,TGCGCCAGCAGCCAAGAGACAGTCCAAGAGACCCAGTACTTC
-,-,TRBJ2-5,TRBV11-2,CASSFIGTDQETQYF,TGTGCCAGCAGCTTTATTGGGACGGACCAAGAGACCCAGTACTTC